One and the same sample provided the 4 T cell receptor beta chains below, sequenced in a study of CD8 T cells in cerebrospinal fluid in Alzheimer's disease. TCRdb reworked the 10x single-cell sequencing reads into one entry per CDR3 protein, no DNA. The sample table includes approximately 1,400 distinct CDR3 sequences. Sequencing was carried out using cerebrospinal fluid. Receptors were obtained from a human donor with Alzheimer's disease.

This clonotype registers medium-sized by frequency. V gene TRBV29-1 combines with J gene TRBJ1-1; no DNA is available, so the TRBD1 call from TCRdb remains unchecked. The germline CDR1 and CDR2 sequences are SQVTM and ANQGSEA. The CDR3 runs to 11 residues. This CDR3 is CSGWDGREAFF. Full variable domain (outside the CDR3, taken from reference TRBV29-1 and TRBJ1-1): SAVISQKPSRDICQRGTSLTIQCQVDSQVTMMFWYRQQPGQSLTLIATANQGSEATYESGFVIDKFPISRPNLTFSTLTVSNMSPEDSSIYLCSGWDGREAFFGQGTRLTVV.

This clonotype registers large by frequency. CDR3 region: CASSPTRGQPQHF. The V call is TRBV18, the J call TRBJ1-5; the TCRdb call, TRBD1, lacks DNA for checking. The CDR3 contains 13 residues. CDR1 is KGHSH and CDR2 is LQKENI in the germline V gene. The full variable domain, in which reference TRBV18 and TRBJ1-5 provide the parts outside the CDR3, is NAGVMQNPRHLVRRRGQEARLRCSPMKGHSHVYWYRQLPEEGLKFMVYLQKENIIDESGMPKERFSAEFPKEGPSILRIQQVVRGDSAAYFCASSPTRGQPQHFGDGTRLSIL.

This clonotype is medium-sized by frequency. The J gene is TRBJ1-2, the V gene TRBV6-6; TCRdb's assignment of TRBD1 cannot be checked, as there is no DNA. This CDR3 has 15 amino acids. CDR1 is MNHNY and CDR2 is SVGAGI in the germline V gene (reference sequence). The CDR3 loop reads CASSLTGPVGYGYTF.

This clonotype counts as medium-sized by frequency. The chain is built from TRBV9 and TRBJ2-5; TCRdb outputs TRBD2, but without DNA this stays unchecked. This CDR3 spans 14 amino acids. Germline assignment: CDR1 SGDLS and CDR2 YYNGEE. This chain's CDR3 is CASSVGTSEGTQYF.